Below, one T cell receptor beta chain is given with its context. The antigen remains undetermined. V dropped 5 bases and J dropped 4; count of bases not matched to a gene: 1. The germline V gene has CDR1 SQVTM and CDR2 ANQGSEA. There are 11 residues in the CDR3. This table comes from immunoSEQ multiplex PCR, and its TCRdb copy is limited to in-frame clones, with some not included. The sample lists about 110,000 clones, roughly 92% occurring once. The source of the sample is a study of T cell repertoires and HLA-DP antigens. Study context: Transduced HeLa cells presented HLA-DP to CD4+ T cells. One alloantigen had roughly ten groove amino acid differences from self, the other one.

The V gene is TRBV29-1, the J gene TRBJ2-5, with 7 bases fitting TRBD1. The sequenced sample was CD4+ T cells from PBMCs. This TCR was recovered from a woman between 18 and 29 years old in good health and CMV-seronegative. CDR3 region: CSVTGVETQYF. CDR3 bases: TGCAGCGTTACAGGGGTAGAGACCCAGTACTTC.